Sequencing of this T cell receptor (beta chain) was carried out in a study of Tregs in tolerant kidney transplant recipients. Libraries were prepared by immunoSEQ multiplex PCR; TCRdb keeps only in-frame clonotypes and omits some of them. The table lists some 70,000 clones, less than 90% of them singletons. The V gene's germline CDR1 is SGHRS and CDR2 YFSETQ. This CDR3 has 16 residues. Trimming took off 2 bases at V and 3 bases at J, with 16 bases between the two ends. CD4+CD25+CD127- Tregs, CD4+CD25- non-Tregs, CD4 and CD8 cells were sorted. The material sequenced was CD4+ T cells from blood, taken before the transplant. The chain combines TRBV5-1 with TRBJ2-3; D may be TRBD2 (6 bases). This TCR came from a human donor who received a combined kidney and bone marrow transplant. CDR3 bases: TGCGCCAGCAGCTTCCTCCCGACTAGAGGTACAGATACGCAGTATTTT. Protein: CASSFLPTRGTDTQYF.